The clone carrying this T cell receptor (beta chain) has just one count. Before the diagnostic colonoscopy, ulcerative colitis patients were free of immunosuppressive medication. The CDR3 consists of 17 residues. In germline, CDR1 is SGHTA, CDR2 FQGNSA. Unmatched junction bases numbered 13, after V lost 7 bases and J lost 4 bases. The record originates from a study of pediatric ulcerative colitis. Clones were sequenced by immunoSEQ multiplex PCR, and TCRdb holds only the in-frame ones, with some missing. The sample records 55,000 to 65,000 clones, around four fifths being singletons. The V call is TRBV7-2, the J call TRBJ2-7; 13 bases fit TRBD2. This receptor was obtained from a boy between 5 and 17 years old with moderate ulcerative colitis. Specimen: blood. The CDR3 DNA follows: TGTGCCAGCACCCTCTCAACCACTAGCGGGGGGGGATACGAGCAGTACTTC. Amino acids: CASTLSTTSGGGYEQYF.